This entry features one TCR beta chain sequence. Its antigen specificity is not known. No per-base quality is available; no much larger clone lies one base away. The sample comes from a study of blood T cell repertoires in COVID-19 (dated by TCRdb to the early 2020s). Turning to the overall study: Samples covering the acute and convalescent phases of COVID-19 were provided by collaborators in the United States, Italy and Spain. The samples were drawn from the first 160 participants of the ongoing ImmuneRACE study and from more than 1,000 subjects provided by 6 global collaborators. Where HLA class I and class II types were available, the types were taken from metadata supplied by the sample provider, not from assay-based typing. Nearly every sample came with metadata listing a de-identified subject ID, COVID-19 status, age in years and sex. The repertoires were made available in a free public database intended to serve as a resource for research on the immune response to SARS-CoV-2. The material from the prospective study consisted of cDNA or gDNA derived from T cells, B-cell-depleted T cells, or PBMCs. Deeply sampled blood TCRbeta repertoires from subjects exposed to, actively infected with, or recovered from COVID-19 were included in the dataset. Paper-wide results and their limitations: How much clinical and demographic metadata was included differed by source and by participant, and the metadata was provided uncurated.

The germline V gene specifies MDHEN as CDR1 and SYDVKM as CDR2. The CDR3 goes from the cysteine to the phenylalanine over 16 residues. The kept DNA is CDR3 alone, 48 bases in frame from the first base. Trimming takes 6 bases from V and 9 bases from J, and the germline ends sit 24 bases apart. Each collaborating institution followed its own protocols to collect whole blood in K2EDTA tubes. For TCRbeta analysis, collaborators shipped samples as frozen whole blood, isolated PBMCs, or DNA extracted from either of those sample types. TCRbeta CDR3 regions were amplified from genomic DNA using the immunoSEQ Assay, a bias-controlled multiplex PCR. Per the source publication's procedure: The number of nucleated cells in each sample was estimated by amplification of reference gene primers within the assay. To quantify the absolute abundance of each unique TCRbeta CDR3 rearrangement, sequence reads were collapsed and filtered. Productive Simpson clonality was computed per sample as the square root of Simpson's diversity index over productive rearrangements. Imported from immuneACCESS, the table was reduced by TCRdb to in-frame sequences with V and J called. These copies leave out some clones; in studies compared against another copy, an unresolved V gene accounts for under half, and the cause of the remainder is not known. The V and J calls and the clone size are those of that table, but D and trimming were determined from the DNA. Across this sample there are 5,700 or so clones, with 90% to 95% seen only once. In total, the top ten clones hold 45% to 50% of the sample.

The clonotype originates from a human donor in a cohort sampled during active COVID-19. Here the chain combines TRBV28 and TRBJ2-1; TRBD1 is a possible D gene, resting on 6 matching bases. Sequenced input: peripheral blood. The nucleotide sequence is given as TGTGCCAGCAGAGCAGTCCAGGGGCTAGGAGGCATTGAGCAGTTCTTC. Protein translation: CASRAVQGLGGIEQFF.